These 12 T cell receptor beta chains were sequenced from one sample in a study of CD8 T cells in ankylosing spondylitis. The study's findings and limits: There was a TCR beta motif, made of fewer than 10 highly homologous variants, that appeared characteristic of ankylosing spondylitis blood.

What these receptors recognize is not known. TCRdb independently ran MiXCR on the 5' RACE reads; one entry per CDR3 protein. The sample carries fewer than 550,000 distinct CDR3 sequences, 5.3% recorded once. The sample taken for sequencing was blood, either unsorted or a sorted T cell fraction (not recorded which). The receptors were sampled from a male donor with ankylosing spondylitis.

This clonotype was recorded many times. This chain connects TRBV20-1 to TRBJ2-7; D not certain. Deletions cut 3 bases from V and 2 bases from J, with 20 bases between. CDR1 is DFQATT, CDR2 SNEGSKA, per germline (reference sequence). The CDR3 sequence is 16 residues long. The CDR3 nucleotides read TGCAGTGCTAGCGGCCAATGGGCTGGGTCCGCCTACGAGCAGTACTTC. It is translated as CSASGQWAGSAYEQYF.

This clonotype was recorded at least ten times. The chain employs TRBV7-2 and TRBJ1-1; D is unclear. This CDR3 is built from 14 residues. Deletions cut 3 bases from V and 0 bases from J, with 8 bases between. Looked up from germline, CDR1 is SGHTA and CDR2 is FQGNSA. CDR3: CASSLQLMNTEAFF. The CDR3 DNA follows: TGTGCCAGCAGCTTGCAGCTAATGAACACTGAAGCTTTCTTT.

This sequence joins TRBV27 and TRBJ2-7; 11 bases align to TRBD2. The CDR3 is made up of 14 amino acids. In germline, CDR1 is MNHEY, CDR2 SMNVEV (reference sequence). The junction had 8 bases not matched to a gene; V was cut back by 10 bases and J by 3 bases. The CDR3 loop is CATAGGTSGYEQYF. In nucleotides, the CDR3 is TGTGCCACCGCGGGGGGGACTAGCGGCTACGAGCAGTACTTC.

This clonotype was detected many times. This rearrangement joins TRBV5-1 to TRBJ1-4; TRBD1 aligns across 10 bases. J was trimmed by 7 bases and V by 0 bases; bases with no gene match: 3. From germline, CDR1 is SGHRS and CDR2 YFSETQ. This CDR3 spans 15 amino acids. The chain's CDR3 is CASSLADRGIEKLFF. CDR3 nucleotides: TGCGCCAGCAGCTTGGCGGACAGGGGGATTGAAAAACTGTTTTTT.

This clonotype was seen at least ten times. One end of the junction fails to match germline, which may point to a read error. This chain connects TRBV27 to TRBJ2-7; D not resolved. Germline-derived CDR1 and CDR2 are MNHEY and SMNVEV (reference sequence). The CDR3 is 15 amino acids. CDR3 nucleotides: TGTGCCAGCAGTTTAATGGGGATTCAGCTCTACAAGCAGTACTTC. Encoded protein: CASSLMGIQLYKQYF.

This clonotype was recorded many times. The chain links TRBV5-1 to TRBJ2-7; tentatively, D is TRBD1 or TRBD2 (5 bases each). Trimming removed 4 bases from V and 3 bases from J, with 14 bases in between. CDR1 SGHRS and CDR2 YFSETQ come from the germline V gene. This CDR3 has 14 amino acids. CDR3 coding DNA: TGCGCCAGCAGCGTCTCGGGGCGGAACTACGAGCAGTACTTC. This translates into CASSVSGRNYEQYF.

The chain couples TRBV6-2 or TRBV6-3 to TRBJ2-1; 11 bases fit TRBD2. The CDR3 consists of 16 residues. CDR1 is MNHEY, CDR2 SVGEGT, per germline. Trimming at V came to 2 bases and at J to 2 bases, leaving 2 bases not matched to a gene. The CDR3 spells CASSYKTSGTYNEQFF. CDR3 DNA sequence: TGTGCCAGCAGTTACAAGACTAGCGGGACCTACAATGAGCAGTTCTTC.

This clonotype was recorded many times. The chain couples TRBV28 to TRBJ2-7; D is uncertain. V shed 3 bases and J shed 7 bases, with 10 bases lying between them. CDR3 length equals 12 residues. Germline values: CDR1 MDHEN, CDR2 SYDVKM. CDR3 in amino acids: CASSFVLGEQYF. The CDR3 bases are TGTGCCAGCAGTTTTGTGTTAGGAGAGCAGTACTTC.

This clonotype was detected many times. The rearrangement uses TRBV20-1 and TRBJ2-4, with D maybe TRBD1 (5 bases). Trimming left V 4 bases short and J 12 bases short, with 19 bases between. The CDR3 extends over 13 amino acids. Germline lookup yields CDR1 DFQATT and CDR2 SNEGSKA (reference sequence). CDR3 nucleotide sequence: TGCAGTGCTATGAGTTGGCATAGGACAAATCAGTACTTC. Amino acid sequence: CSAMSWHRTNQYF.

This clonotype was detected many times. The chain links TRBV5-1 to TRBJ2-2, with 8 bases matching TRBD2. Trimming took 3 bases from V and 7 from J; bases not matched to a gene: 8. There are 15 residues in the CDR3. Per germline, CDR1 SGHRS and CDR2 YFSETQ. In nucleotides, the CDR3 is TGCGCCAGCAGCTCCCGGGGGGGCTCGGTCGGGGAGCTGTTTTTT. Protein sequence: CASSSRGGSVGELFF.

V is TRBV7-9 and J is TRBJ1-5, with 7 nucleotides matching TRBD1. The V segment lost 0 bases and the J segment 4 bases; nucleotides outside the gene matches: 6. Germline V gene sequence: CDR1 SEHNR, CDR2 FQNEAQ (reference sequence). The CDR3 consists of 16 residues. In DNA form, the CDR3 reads TGTGCCAGCAGCTTAGCCCGACAGGGCCTAAATCAGCCCCAGCATTTT. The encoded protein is CASSLARQGLNQPQHF.

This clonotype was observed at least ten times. CDR3 nucleotides: TGTGCCAGCAGCCCTCGACTAGCCCCCAATGAGCAGTTCTTC. This gives the protein CASSPRLAPNEQFF. The chain combines TRBV7-2 with TRBJ2-1; 7 nucleotides line up with TRBD2. Germline V gives CDR1 SGHTA, CDR2 FQGNSA. Trimming removed 5 bases from V and 6 bases from J; junction bases left unmatched: 7. The CDR3 spans 14 residues.